This T cell receptor (delta chain) was captured by sequencing in a study of Vδ1+ human thymocytes. General study points: Thymic TRG and TRD repertoires appeared highly polyclonal, with Gaussian CDR3 length distributions. Despite high sort purity, about 19% of thymic T cell receptor delta sequences were Vdelta2.

This CDR3 is 19 amino acids long. J gave up 2 bases and V 1 base, and 12 bases lay outside the gene matches. CDR1 and CDR2 from the germline V gene are TSWWSYY and QGS. The table lists this clone with a few counts. Its antigen is unidentified. Sequences come from RNA converted to cDNA by reverse transcription. Multiplex PCR used pooled V-gene forward primers and a constant-region reverse primer to amplify CDR3s. TCRdb reanalyzed the multiplex PCR reads using CATT. The table shows 80,000 or so delta-chain clones, with approximately 30% occurring only once. Sequencing was done on a sample of Vdelta1+ gamma-delta thymocytes from the thymus. The subset denotes: FACS-sorted CD3+ TCRalphabeta- TCRVdelta1+ TCRVdelta2- thymocytes. This receptor was taken from a boy less than two years old who had congenital heart surgery. The chain couples TRDV1 to TRDJ1, with 11 bases identical to TRDD3. DNA of the CDR3: TGTGCTCTTGGGGAACGGGTCCTACTGGGGGATAGAGGTACCGATAAACTCATCTTT. It translates to CALGERVLLGDRGTDKLIF.